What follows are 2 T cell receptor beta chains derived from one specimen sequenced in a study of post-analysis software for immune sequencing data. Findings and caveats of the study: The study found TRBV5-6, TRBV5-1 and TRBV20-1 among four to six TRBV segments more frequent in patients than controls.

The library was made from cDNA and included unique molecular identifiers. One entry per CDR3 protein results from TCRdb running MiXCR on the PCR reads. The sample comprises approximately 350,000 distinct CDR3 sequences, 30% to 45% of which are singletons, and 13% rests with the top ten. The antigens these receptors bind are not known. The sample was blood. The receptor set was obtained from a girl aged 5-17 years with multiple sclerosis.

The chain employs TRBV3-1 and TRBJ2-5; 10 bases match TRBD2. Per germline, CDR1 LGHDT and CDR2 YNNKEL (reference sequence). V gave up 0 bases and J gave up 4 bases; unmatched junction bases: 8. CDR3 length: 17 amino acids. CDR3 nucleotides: TGTGCCAGCAGCCAAGATAGAGGGCTAGCGGGGGCAGAGACCCAGTACTTC. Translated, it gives CASSQDRGLAGAETQYF.

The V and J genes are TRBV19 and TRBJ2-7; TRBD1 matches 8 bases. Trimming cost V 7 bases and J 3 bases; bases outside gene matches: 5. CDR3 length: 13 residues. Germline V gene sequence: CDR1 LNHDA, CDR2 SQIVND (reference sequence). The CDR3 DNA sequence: TGTGCCAGTACCGCGACAGGGGTCTACGAGCAGTACTTC. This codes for CASTATGVYEQYF. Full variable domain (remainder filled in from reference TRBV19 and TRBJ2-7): DGGITQSPKYLFRKEGQNVTLSCEQNLNHDAMYWYRQDPGQGLRLIYYSQIVNDFQKGDIAEGYSVSREKKESFPLTVTSAQKNPTAFYLCASTATGVYEQYFGPGTRLTVT.